This T cell receptor (beta chain) emerged from a study of blood T cell repertoires in COVID-19. TCRdb's table, derived via immunoSEQ multiplex PCR, lists solely in-frame clones and lacks some. The repertoire holds a few hundred thousand clones, about nine tenths seen once, with about 2% in the top ten. This clonotype was sampled from a man younger than 35 with active or convalescent COVID-19. The specimen sequenced was peripheral blood.

In DNA form, the CDR3 reads TGTGCCAGCAGCTCCAGGCCCGACAGGGAGATGGCACCCCTCCACTTT. This translates into CASSSRPDREMAPLHF. This sequence joins TRBV7-2 and TRBJ1-6, with TRBD1 matching over 7 bases. V was pared by 4 bases and J by 11 bases, with 14 bases of the junction left unmatched. Germline V lookup: CDR1 SGHTA, CDR2 FQGNSA. The CDR3 has 16 residues.